The entry below describes one T cell receptor beta chain. 60 Vbeta and 13 Jbeta primers were used in PCR. Generated by immunoSEQ multiplex PCR, the TCRdb table keeps only in-frame clones and is missing some. The table has under 200,000 clones, under 80% seen once; the top ten hold approximately 3.4%. The sample belongs to a study of cytomegalovirus exposure and HLA in healthy donors. Germline V gene sequence: CDR1 LNHNV, CDR2 YYDKDF (reference sequence). V was pared by 0 bases and J by 0 bases, with 3 bases between. This CDR3 is built from 15 residues. Sequencing input: PBMCs. The chain combines TRBV15 with TRBJ1-6, with unresolved D. The origin of this receptor is a female donor in good health and CMV-seronegative. The CDR3 DNA reads TGTGCCACCAGCAGAGACAGCTCCTATAATTCACCCCTCCACTTT. Translation gives CATSRDSSYNSPLHF.